This T cell receptor beta chain was captured in a study of blood T cell repertoires in COVID-19. The method was immunoSEQ multiplex PCR; TCRdb's version includes in-frame clones alone and lacks a portion of them. The data hold roughly 200,000 clones, with more than 70% observed a single time. Germline CDR1 SNHLY, CDR2 FYNNEI. Trimming took 10 bases from V and 0 from J, leaving 16 bases between them. This CDR3 is 14 amino acids long. V is TRBV2 and J is TRBJ2-7; D is possibly TRBD1 or TRBD2 (6 bases each). Sample: peripheral blood. The receptor comes from a man between 35 and 55 years old with active or convalescent COVID-19. CDR3 nucleotides: TGTGCCAACAGGGACTCTTTGACCTCCTACGAGCAGTACTTC. Its translation is CANRDSLTSYEQYF.